The 26 T cell receptor beta chains in this list originate from one sample, sequenced in a study of blood T cell repertoires in COVID-19. Repertoires were generated with immunoSEQ multiplex PCR, while TCRdb's copy carries only in-frame clones and drops some. The sample lists about 410,000 clones, around nine tenths seen once, with about 1.6% in the top ten. Sequenced material: peripheral blood. These receptor sequences come from a woman aged 40 to 50 with COVID-19, enrolled during active disease.

The rearrangement uses TRBV19 and TRBJ1-5; no reliable D call. Trimming took off 3 bases at V and 0 bases at J, with 18 bases between the two ends. Germline V gives CDR1 LNHDA, CDR2 SQIVND (reference sequence). This CDR3 contains 18 residues. CDR3 DNA sequence: TGTGCCAGTAGTATGAGGATGGTAGGAACTTATAGCAATCAGCCCCAGCATTTT. Protein product: CASSMRMVGTYSNQPQHF.

The chain has TRBV28 and TRBJ1-3; 7 bases match TRBD1. This CDR3 is 14 amino acids long. The V and J ends lost 5 bases and 1 base, in that order; junction bases with no gene match: 2. The germline V gene has CDR1 MDHEN and CDR2 SYDVKM. CDR3 DNA sequence: TGTGCCAGCAGTGCGGGACAGTCTGGAAACACCATATATTTT. Amino acid sequence: CASSAGQSGNTIYF.

V usage is TRBV2 and J usage is TRBJ2-7; 8 bases match TRBD1. Germline CDR1 reads SNHLY; CDR2 reads FYNNEI. The trim removed 4 bases at V and 3 bases at J, leaving 5 bases unmatched. The CDR3 totals 14 residues. CDR3: CASSVRGRYYEQYF. The CDR3 DNA is TGTGCCAGCAGTGTCAGGGGGCGCTACTACGAGCAGTACTTC.

This rearrangement joins TRBV7-9 to TRBJ1-1, with D possibly TRBD1 on 5 matching bases. V lost 5 bases and J 1 base, leaving 11 bases between the germline ends. The V gene's germline CDR1 is SEHNR and CDR2 FQNEAQ (reference sequence). The CDR3 totals 14 residues. The CDR3 DNA is TGTGCCAGCAGCAAACAGGTTCAGAACACTGAAGCTTTCTTT. Translation gives CASSKQVQNTEAFF.

V is TRBV7-2 and J is TRBJ1-6, with D possibly TRBD1 on 6 matching bases. Between the trimmed V and J ends, which lost 2 bases and 2 bases, there was a span of 10 bases. The CDR3 covers 16 residues. Germline V gene data show CDR1 as SGHTA and CDR2 as FQGNSA. CDR3 region: CASSLIRGPYNSPLHF. The DNA of the CDR3 is TGTGCCAGCAGCTTAATCAGGGGCCCCTATAATTCACCCCTCCACTTT.

The chain employs TRBV18 and TRBJ1-3, with 7 bases lining up with TRBD1. Germline CDR1 and CDR2: KGHSH and LQKENI. V lost 4 bases, J lost 0 bases, and 6 bases stayed unmatched. The CDR3 is made up of 16 amino acids. CDR3: CASSLNRDSSGNTIYF. The DNA for the CDR3 is TGTGCCAGCTCACTGAACCGGGACAGCTCTGGAAACACCATATATTTT.

CDR3 DNA: TGTGCCAGCAGCGTAGACCGGGACAACTCCTACAATGAGCAGTTCTTC. It codes for CASSVDRDNSYNEQFF. V gene TRBV9 combines with J gene TRBJ2-1, with TRBD1 as a possible D gene (6 bases). Germline lookup yields CDR1 SGDLS and CDR2 YYNGEE. V was shortened by 0 bases and J by 0 bases, with 10 bases between the two germline ends. The CDR3 has 16 residues. Combining the CDR3 with reference TRBV9 and TRBJ2-1 gives the whole variable domain DSGVTQTPKHLITATGQRVTLRCSPRSGDLSVYWYQQSLDQGLQFLIQYYNGEERAKGNILERFSAQQFPDLHSELNLSSLELGDSALYFCASSVDRDNSYNEQFFGPGTRLTVL.

The genes are TRBV6-6 and TRBJ2-5, with 9 bases lining up with TRBD2. Germline CDR1 MNHNY, CDR2 SVGAGI (reference sequence). The CDR3 is 16 amino acids. V trimming: 6 bases; J trimming: 5 bases; junction bases outside the gene matches: 13. The CDR3 nucleotides are TGTGCCAGCAGCCTCCACTCGCGGGGGGGCCGGGAGACCCAGTACTTC. It yields the protein CASSLHSRGGRETQYF.

The chain has TRBV6-2 or TRBV6-3 and TRBJ1-1; TRBD1 is a possible D gene (5 bases). The V end lost 0 bases, the J end lost 4 bases, and 9 bases lay between the germline ends. This CDR3 has 14 residues. Germline CDR1 is MNHEY and CDR2 is SVGEGT. The CDR3 DNA reads as TGTGCCAGCAGTTACTCGCGGGGCGTCACTGAAGCTTTCTTT. Its protein product is CASSYSRGVTEAFF.

The J gene is TRBJ1-3, the V gene TRBV11-2; 7 nucleotides agree with TRBD1. CDR3 length equals 15 residues. Trimming cost V 4 bases and J 2 bases; bases outside gene matches: 5. Germline CDR1 SGHAT, CDR2 FQNNGV. Written as DNA, the CDR3 is TGTGCCAGCAGCTGGGGGACAGTAGCTGGAAACACCATATATTTT. Protein sequence: CASSWGTVAGNTIYF.

This clone was observed a handful of times. The V and J genes are TRBV18 and TRBJ1-5; 7 nucleotides line up with TRBD1. Germline values: CDR1 KGHSH, CDR2 LQKENI. The V gene end was trimmed by 8 bases and the J gene end by 1 base; junction bases not matched to a gene: 5. This CDR3 has 14 amino acids. The chain's CDR3 is CASAQGVSNQPQHF. The CDR3 DNA follows: TGTGCCAGCGCTCAGGGGGTCAGCAATCAGCCCCAGCATTTT.

The chain combines TRBV7-9 with TRBJ1-1; 8 positions agree with TRBD1. Germline lookup yields CDR1 SEHNR and CDR2 FQNEAQ (reference sequence). Trimming took 3 bases from V and 5 from J; bases not matched to a gene: 8. The CDR3 consists of 15 residues. CDR3 protein: CASSFQGAGDTEAFF. For the CDR3, the DNA is TGTGCCAGCAGCTTCCAGGGGGCCGGGGATACTGAAGCTTTCTTT.

The chain is built from TRBV28 and TRBJ2-7; 7 positions agree with TRBD1. This CDR3 has 14 residues. The germline V gene has CDR1 MDHEN and CDR2 SYDVKM. V trimming: 6 bases; J trimming: 2 bases; junction bases outside the gene matches: 7. The CDR3 region has the DNA TGTGCCAGCAGGGGCAGGACAGGCACCTACGAGCAGTACTTC. Translating it yields CASRGRTGTYEQYF.

The chain couples TRBV19 to TRBJ2-2; 15 bases match TRBD2. CDR1 is LNHDA and CDR2 is SQIVND in the germline V gene (reference sequence). The CDR3 spans 22 residues. J lost 2 bases, V lost 3 bases, and 16 bases had no gene match. The CDR3 sequence: CASSIDPSGTSGGHPNTGELFF. The CDR3 region has the DNA TGTGCCAGTAGTATCGACCCCTCGGGGACTAGCGGGGGGCACCCTAACACCGGGGAGCTGTTTTTT.

This clone was seen a single time. The chain employs TRBV5-1 and TRBJ1-1, with 7 bases lining up with TRBD1. There are 12 residues in the CDR3. V trimming: 3 bases; J trimming: 6 bases; junction bases outside the gene matches: 2. CDR1 and CDR2 (germline): SGHRS, YFSETQ. In nucleotides, the CDR3 is TGCGCCAGCAGCTACCAGGGGGCTGAAGCTTTCTTT. It codes for CASSYQGAEAFF.

The chain recombines TRBV27 with TRBJ2-2; 8 bases match TRBD1. The germline V gene encodes CDR1 MNHEY and CDR2 SMNVEV (reference sequence). The CDR3 is made up of 15 amino acids. Trimming took 5 bases from V and 1 from J; bases not matched to a gene: 3. The CDR3 loop reads CASSPDRGNTGELFF. CDR3 nucleotides: TGTGCCAGCAGTCCCGACAGGGGGAACACCGGGGAGCTGTTTTTT.

CDR3 in amino acids: CASSFDRGVGYGYTF. The CDR3 coding sequence is TGTGCCAGTAGTTTCGACAGGGGCGTTGGCTATGGCTACACCTTC. The chain is built from TRBV19 and TRBJ1-2; 8 nucleotides match TRBD1. Germline lookup yields CDR1 LNHDA and CDR2 SQIVND (reference sequence). The junction had 9 bases not matched to a gene; V was cut back by 5 bases and J by 4 bases. This CDR3 is built from 15 residues.

This clone was detected a few times. The same CDR3 arises from other DNA sequences in this sample as well. The gene calls are TRBV12-3 or TRBV12-4 and TRBJ1-3; no definite D call. The CDR3 contains 12 residues. V lost 3 bases to trimming and J lost 2 bases, with 2 bases between them. This CDR3 is CASSFAGNTIYF. The CDR3 DNA reads as TGTGCCAGCAGTTTCGCTGGAAACACCATATATTTT.

The V and J genes are TRBV28 and TRBJ1-4; possible D gene TRBD1, 5 bases. CDR1 and CDR2 from the germline V gene are MDHEN and SYDVKM. Between the trimmed V and J ends, which lost 6 bases and 7 bases, there was a span of 15 bases. The CDR3 length is 14 residues. The CDR3 sequence is CASSPQGAFEKLFF. The CDR3 DNA sequence: TGTGCCAGCAGCCCGCAGGGTGCTTTTGAAAAACTGTTTTTT.

V is TRBV9 and J is TRBJ1-1, with a weak D call TRBD1 (6 bases). The CDR3 is 14 residues long. V lost 6 bases and J lost 4, with 16 bases in between. Germline V gives CDR1 SGDLS, CDR2 YYNGEE. CDR3 sequence (DNA): TGTGCCAGCACCTTGGTACAGGGACCCACTGAAGCTTTCTTT. Translation gives CASTLVQGPTEAFF.

The chain couples TRBV6-2 or TRBV6-3 to TRBJ2-7; possible D gene TRBD1, 6 bases. The CDR3 totals 15 residues. Germline assignment: CDR1 MNHEY and CDR2 SVGEGT. Trimming shortened V by 5 bases and J by 7 bases, and 21 bases separated the two germline ends. Here the CDR3 reads CASSLNRVGDREQYF. CDR3 DNA sequence: TGTGCCAGCAGTCTTAACAGGGTGGGGGATCGTGAGCAGTACTTC.

The J gene is TRBJ2-7, the V gene TRBV14; 8 nucleotides match TRBD1. The CDR3 is 15 amino acids. V was pared by 1 base and J by 4 bases, with 6 bases of the junction left unmatched. CDR1 and CDR2 (germline): SGHDN, FVKESK. DNA for the CDR3: TGTGCCAGCAGCCAAGGACAGGGGTTCCAGTACGAGCAGTACTTC. It codes for CASSQGQGFQYEQYF.

The rearrangement joins TRBV27 to TRBJ1-5; no clear D. V lost 2 bases and J lost 8, with 13 bases in between. CDR3 length: 14 residues. CDR1 and CDR2 (germline): MNHEY, SMNVEV (reference sequence). The CDR3 region has the DNA TGTGCCAGCAGTTTAACCGAGAGTATGGAGCCCCAGCATTTT. Protein product: CASSLTESMEPQHF.

The chain uses TRBV28 and TRBJ1-3; no clear D gene. The V gene lost 7 bases and the J gene lost 2 bases, with 12 bases spanning the gap. CDR1 and CDR2 (germline): MDHEN, SYDVKM. CDR3 length equals 14 residues. CDR3 protein: CASTVGGTGNTIYF. CDR3 DNA sequence: TGTGCCAGCACCGTCGGAGGGACTGGAAACACCATATATTTT. Looking up the rest from reference TRBV28 and TRBJ1-3 gives the full variable domain: DVKVTQSSRYLVKRTGEKVFLECVQDMDHENMFWYRQDPGLGLRLIYFSYDVKMKEKGDIPEGYSVSREKKERFSLILESASTNQTSMYLCASTVGGTGNTIYFGEGSWLTVV.

The chain joins TRBV6-5 to TRBJ1-2; D unresolved. CDR1 and CDR2 from the germline V gene are MNHEY and SVGAGI. Trimming pared 2 bases from V and 2 bases from J, leaving 12 bases between. The CDR3 is made up of 15 amino acids. Written as DNA, the CDR3 is TGTGCCAGCAGTTACCTAGGCACCTCAAACTATGGCTACACCTTC. The encoded protein is CASSYLGTSNYGYTF.

The CDR3 coding sequence is TGTGCCAGCAGCCCAACAGGTCTCTATGGCTACACCTTC. Protein sequence: CASSPTGLYGYTF. V usage is TRBV28 and J usage is TRBJ1-2, with a tentative D call TRBD1 (5 bases). The germline V gene encodes CDR1 MDHEN and CDR2 SYDVKM. There are 13 residues in the CDR3. The V end was cut by 6 bases, the J end by 4 bases, with 12 bases between.